These 23 T cell receptor delta chains were all obtained from the same sample, sequenced in a study of gammadelta T cells in human blood. TCRdb applied CATT to the RT-PCR reads for clone calling. This table holds roughly 1,600 delta-chain clones, 7.5% to 9% found once. The specimen sequenced was non-Vgamma9Vdelta2 gamma-delta T cells from infant blood. The receptors here all came from a human donor.

This clone ranks as medium-sized. This chain connects TRDV1 to TRDJ1; TRDD3 aligns across 12 bases. The CDR3 is 22 amino acids. CDR1 and CDR2 from the germline V gene are TSWWSYY and QGS. V dropped 3 bases and J dropped 1; count of bases not matched to a gene: 21. The CDR3 loop is CALGDYPNSQTGGYSGTDKLIF. In nucleotides, the CDR3 is TGTGCTCTTGGGGACTACCCGAACAGTCAGACTGGGGGATACAGTGGCACCGATAAACTCATCTTT.

Sample share makes this clone medium-sized. The chain carries TRDV1 and TRDJ1; 8 positions agree with TRDD2. V shed 1 base and J 2 bases; nucleotides not matched to a gene: 24. The germline V gene encodes CDR1 TSWWSYY and CDR2 QGS. There are 22 residues in the CDR3. CDR3 nucleotides: TGTGCTCTTGGGGAACCGAGTCGAGACTTCCTACACGGGGAGACATATACCGATAAACTCATCTTT. It yields the protein CALGEPSRDFLHGETYTDKLIF.

The chain has TRDV1 and TRDJ1, with 9 bases lining up with TRDD2. With V trimmed by 3 bases and J by 0 bases, 29 bases remained unmatched. Looked up from germline, CDR1 is TSWWSYY and CDR2 is QGS. This CDR3 spans 24 amino acids. The CDR3 here is CALGDHGLPTRPVTVRTYTDKLIF. As DNA, the CDR3 is TGTGCTCTTGGGGATCATGGCCTTCCTACGCGGCCGGTGACGGTCAGGACGTACACCGATAAACTCATCTTT.

This clone is classed as medium-sized (0.01 to 0.1%). The rearrangement joins TRDV1 to TRDJ1; D is unclear. The CDR3 is made up of 17 amino acids. Trimming stripped 1 base from V and 0 bases from J, with 15 bases between. Germline loops: CDR1 TSWWSYY, CDR2 QGS. The chain's CDR3 is CALGEPTRLRYTDKLIF. CDR3 DNA sequence: TGTGCTCTTGGGGAACCGACACGCCTCAGGTACACCGATAAACTCATCTTT.

Sample share makes this clone medium-sized. The chain links TRDV1 to TRDJ1, with TRDD3 matching over 10 bases. The germline gives CDR1 TSWWSYY, CDR2 QGS. Trimming took 3 bases from V and 0 from J; bases not matched to a gene: 10. The CDR3 runs to 18 residues. CDR3 protein: CALGDITGGSPYTDKLIF. The CDR3 nucleotides are TGTGCTCTTGGGGACATTACTGGGGGATCCCCTTACACCGATAAACTCATCTTT.

In this sample, this clone is medium-sized. The gene calls are TRDV1 and TRDJ1; 7 nucleotides match TRDD3. Germline values: CDR1 TSWWSYY, CDR2 QGS. With V trimmed by 8 bases and J by 4 bases, 16 bases remained unmatched. The CDR3 loop spans 16 amino acids. CDR3 bases: TGTGCTCTTTCCTTGAAGCCCCCTGGGGGGTTCGATAAACTCATCTTT. This gives the protein CALSLKPPGGFDKLIF.

Sample share makes this clone medium-sized. The V call is TRDV1, the J call TRDJ2, with D maybe TRDD3 (7 bases). Trimming took 0 bases from V and 0 from J, leaving 23 bases between them. This CDR3 spans 21 amino acids. CDR1 and CDR2 from the germline V gene are TSWWSYY and QGS. DNA for the CDR3: TGTGCTCTTGGGGAACTTATCTTCCTGAGGGGGATCCGGGCTTTGACAGCACAACTCTTCTTT. As protein: CALGELIFLRGIRALTAQLFF.

In regard to this clone: Being one base from a much bigger clone, this may be a read error. V and J are TRDV2 and TRDJ1; 12 bases are shared with TRDD3. The CDR3 spans 20 residues. The germline gives CDR1 GEAIGNYY, CDR2 EKD. The CDR3 protein is CARDRYWGIPIHPYTDKLIF. The DNA of the CDR3 is TGTGCCCGTGACAGGTACTGGGGGATACCCATCCATCCGTACACCGATAAACTCATCTTT.

In its sample, this clone ranks as medium-sized. V usage is TRDV1 and J usage is TRDJ1; 11 positions match TRDD3. CDR1 and CDR2 (germline): TSWWSYY, QGS. This CDR3 has 20 amino acids. V was pared by 3 bases and J by 0 bases, with 15 bases of the junction left unmatched. CDR3 bases: TGTGCTCTTGGGGATCACCTTCCACTGGGGGATAACGGGCACACCGATAAACTCATCTTT. Protein product: CALGDHLPLGDNGHTDKLIF.

Remarks on this clone: A much bigger clone sits one base away, suggesting this may be a read error. The J gene is TRDJ1, the V gene TRDV1, with 10 positions matching TRDD3. Per the germline V gene, CDR1 is TSWWSYY and CDR2 is QGS. The V and J ends lost 4 bases and 0 bases, in that order; junction bases with no gene match: 20. The CDR3 covers 21 residues. The CDR3 nucleotides read TGTGCTCTTGGGGGACCTACGGAGTACCGGGGGATACGCCTTTACACCGATAAACTCATCTTT. Translating it yields CALGGPTEYRGIRLYTDKLIF.

This clone is medium-sized (0.01 to 0.1%) in the sample. This rearrangement joins TRDV1 to TRDJ1; the match to TRDD3 covers 11 bases. Germline V CDR1 and CDR2: TSWWSYY, QGS. The CDR3 runs 20 residues. V shed 0 bases, J shed 2 bases, and the junction held 14 bases outside the gene matches. CDR3 region: CALGELGLGDTLIQTDKLIF. As DNA, the CDR3 is TGTGCTCTTGGGGAACTTGGGTTGGGGGATACGCTGATTCAAACCGATAAACTCATCTTT.

Relative to its sample, this clone is large (0.1 to 1%). This chain joins TRAV38-2/DV8 and TRDJ1; TRDD3 matches 9 bases. This CDR3 region has 17 residues. V lost 1 base to trimming and J lost 3 bases; unmatched junction nucleotides: 10. The germline CDR1 and CDR2 sequences are TSESDYY and QEAYKQQN. The CDR3 DNA follows: TGTGCTTATAGGAGCTCAAGGGTACTGGGGGAGCCCGATAAACTCATCTTT. Its protein is CAYRSSRVLGEPDKLIF.

This clone is labeled as large. The chain uses TRDV1 and TRDJ1; TRDD3 is a possible D gene (7 bases). Germline assignment: CDR1 TSWWSYY and CDR2 QGS. The CDR3 spans 22 residues. Trimming pared 2 bases from V and 2 bases from J, leaving 33 bases between. CDR3 bases: TGTGCTCTTGGGGAAATGAAGATAGTCCTACTCCGATCTGGGGGTATGACCGATAAACTCATCTTT. Translating it yields CALGEMKIVLLRSGGMTDKLIF.

In its sample, this clone ranks as medium-sized. The genes are TRDV1 and TRDJ1, with D tentatively TRDD3 (5 bases). Germline V CDR1 and CDR2: TSWWSYY, QGS. The CDR3 loop spans 16 amino acids. V dropped 5 bases and J dropped 8 bases, with 24 bases sitting between them. CDR3 DNA: TGTGCTCTTGGGCTCTTACCTCGTGGACCGGGGGGGAAACTCATCTTT. Residues: CALGLLPRGPGGKLIF.

By its share, this clone is medium-sized (0.01 to 0.1%). This chain links TRDV1 with TRDJ1; 9 bases are a match to TRDD3. Germline values: CDR1 TSWWSYY, CDR2 QGS. The CDR3 totals 20 residues. V was clipped by 1 base and J by 1 base; unmatched bases: 16. The CDR3 is CALGERGLPVLGEPTDKLIF. DNA for the CDR3: TGTGCTCTTGGGGAACGTGGCTTACCGGTACTGGGGGAACCCACCGATAAACTCATCTTT.

The V and J genes are TRDV3 and TRDJ1; D possibly matches TRDD2 or TRDD3 (7 bases each). Germline V lookup: CDR1 TVYSNPD, CDR2 GDNSRS (reference sequence). This CDR3 has 21 amino acids. V shed 4 bases and J shed 4 bases, with 40 bases lying between them. CDR3 sequence (DNA): TGTGCCTGGTCTATTCCTACCCTACTCGGAGGGATACTTCAGGGGGGCGATAAACTCATCTTT. Translating it yields CAWSIPTLLGGILQGGDKLIF. The variable domain in full, with the rest retrieved from reference TRDV3 and TRDJ1, is CDKVTQSSPDQTVASGSEVVLLCTYDTVYSNPDLFWYRIRPDYSFQFVFYGDNSRSEGADFTQGRFSVKHILTQKAFHLVISPVRTEDSATYYCAWSIPTLLGGILQGGDKLIFGKGTRVTVEP.

This clone counts as large. The sample contains more than one DNA sequence encoding this CDR3. This sequence joins TRAV38-2/DV8 and TRDJ1; 8 positions agree with TRDD3. J lost 0 bases, V lost 0 bases, and 19 bases had no gene match. Germline CDR1 reads TSESDYY; CDR2 reads QEAYKQQN. The CDR3 contains 21 residues. This CDR3 reads CAYRSASNSLGGFGDTDKLIF. CDR3 nucleotide sequence: TGTGCTTATAGGAGCGCTTCTAATTCTCTTGGGGGATTTGGGGACACCGATAAACTCATCTTT.

This clone rates as medium-sized. This rearrangement joins TRDV1 to TRDJ1, with TRDD2 as a possible D gene (9 bases). V was trimmed by 2 bases and J by 0 bases, leaving 37 bases between them. In germline, CDR1 is TSWWSYY, CDR2 QGS. This CDR3 has 24 amino acids. The CDR3 nucleotides read TGTGCTCTTGGGGAAGGTGGCTCTCGGCCTTCCTACTTGTACTGGGGGTCCAACACCGATAAACTCATCTTT. It encodes CALGEGGSRPSYLYWGSNTDKLIF.

This rearrangement joins TRDV2 to TRDJ3, with a weak D call TRDD2 (5 bases). Germline CDR1 GEAIGNYY, CDR2 EKD. The CDR3 has 17 amino acids. V was pared by 3 bases and J by 0 bases, with 11 bases between. The CDR3 DNA reads as TGTGCCTGTGACCTCCTAGGGACCTCCTGGGACACCCGACAGATGTTTTTC. It yields the protein CACDLLGTSWDTRQMFF.

This clone rates as large (0.1 to 1%). This chain connects TRDV1 to TRDJ1; 7 bases are shared with TRDD3. Germline values: CDR1 TSWWSYY, CDR2 QGS. With V trimmed by 0 bases and J by 0 bases, 13 bases remained unmatched. This CDR3 is built from 19 residues. The CDR3 sequence is CALGELVGGGHSNTDKLIF. The CDR3 DNA reads as TGTGCTCTTGGGGAACTAGTAGGTGGGGGACACTCCAACACCGATAAACTCATCTTT.

By frequency in the sample, this clone is medium-sized. The chain is built from TRDV1 and TRDJ1; no firm D call. The CDR3 has 19 amino acids. The V end lost 0 bases, the J end lost 2 bases, and 22 bases lay between the germline ends. CDR1 TSWWSYY and CDR2 QGS come from the germline V gene. This CDR3 reads CALGELGRGPQWRTDKLIF. The CDR3 bases are TGTGCTCTTGGGGAACTAGGGAGAGGACCCCAGTGGAGGACCGATAAACTCATCTTT.

Relative to its sample, this clone is medium-sized (0.01 to 0.1%). The V gene is TRDV1, the J gene TRDJ1; D might be TRDD1 (5 bases). Germline V gives CDR1 TSWWSYY, CDR2 QGS. CDR3 length: 13 residues. The V end lost 2 bases, the J end lost 6 bases, and 10 bases lay between the germline ends. The CDR3 nucleotides are TGTGCTCTTGGGGAAAATAGGCCTTATAAACTCATCTTT. This encodes CALGENRPYKLIF.

A note on this clone: This may come from a read error, since a much larger clone is one base off. The identical CDR3 is also encoded by other nucleotide sequences in the sample. The chain carries TRDV1 and TRDJ1; 7 bases align to TRDD3. CDR3 length: 17 amino acids. Looked up from germline, CDR1 is TSWWSYY and CDR2 is QGS. The CDR3 bases are TGTGCTCTTGGTGAACTAGACCCGTTGTGGGGGAGCGGTAAACTCATCTTT. This codes for CALGELDPLWGSGKLIF.